A selection of T cell receptor beta chains follows, all from one sample in a study of spatial heterogeneity in lung cancer. TCRdb passed the 5' RACE reads through MiXCR, listing each CDR3 protein once. The sample consists of 5,500 to 7,000 distinct CDR3 sequences, approximately 7.5% of them appearing once. The sequenced sample was lung tumor tissue, obtained at surgery. These TCRs come from a female donor with early-stage non-small cell lung cancer. CDR3s include the opening cysteine and the closing phenylalanine or tryptophan. Fields, in order: J gene, V gene, clone size, D gene, CDR3 protein, CDR3 DNA. A D gene is named only where the DNA matches it firmly. Expanded clones are given a class, and other clones once, few, many or no size at all.

>TRBJ1-2|TRBV6-2/TRBV6-3|many|TRBD1
CASTPGGGYGYTF
TGTGCCAGCACCCCAGGGGGTGGCTATGGCTACACCTTC
>TRBJ1-4|TRBV4-2|many|TRBD1
CASSHPGQGGEKLFF
TGTGCCAGCAGCCATCCGGGACAGGGGGGCGAAAAACTGTTTTTT
>TRBJ2-5|TRBV28|few|TRBD1
CASSGTASQGTQYF
TGTGCCAGCTCCGGGACAGCCTCCCAGGGGACCCAGTACTTC
>TRBJ1-2|TRBV30|medium-sized|.
CAWRTPGQPRGYTF
TGTGCCTGGAGAACCCCAGGACAGCCTAGGGGCTACACCTTC
>TRBJ2-2|TRBV2|many|TRBD1
CASSVTGPNTGELFF
TGTGCCAGCAGTGTGACAGGGCCTAACACCGGGGAGCTGTTTTTT
>TRBJ2-7|TRBV20-1|many|.
CSARGVGTASSYEQYF
TGCAGTGCTAGAGGAGTTGGGACGGCGAGCTCCTACGAGCAGTACTTC
>TRBJ2-1|TRBV7-9|.|.
CASSLEASRRCFF
TGTGCCAGCAGCTTAGAGGCCTCGCGCCGATGCTTCTTC
>TRBJ2-5|TRBV5-1|many|TRBD2
CASSLWRGGAETQYF
TGCGCCAGCAGCTTGTGGCGGGGGGGCGCAGAGACCCAGTACTTC
>TRBJ2-6|TRBV6-5|.|.
CASSPRSGANVLTF
TGTGCCAGCAGTCCTCGATCTGGGGCCAACGTCCTGACTTTC
>TRBJ2-7|TRBV6-2/TRBV6-3|many|.
CASSRLGGYEQYF
TGTGCCAGCAGCAGACTAGGGGGCTACGAGCAGTACTTC
>TRBJ1-5|TRBV7-2|many|TRBD1
CASSLDAGDRAQPQHF
TGTGCCAGCAGCTTAGACGCGGGGGACAGGGCGCAGCCCCAGCATTTT
>TRBJ1-6|TRBV28|many|.
CASSLTGSPLHF
TGTGCCAGCAGTTTAACGGGGTCACCCCTCCACTTT
>TRBJ2-5|TRBV28|medium-sized|TRBD1
CASRVGTGGAQETQYF
TGTGCCAGCAGAGTCGGGACAGGGGGTGCCCAAGAGACCCAGTACTTC
>TRBJ2-1|TRBV10-3|medium-sized|TRBD2
CAISDPGTSGRDGYGMGQFF
TGTGCCATCAGTGATCCCGGGACTAGCGGGAGGGATGGCTACGGGATGGGGCAGTTCTTC
>TRBJ2-1|TRBV6-1|medium-sized|TRBD2
CASSELPTSGKTVYNEQFF
TGTGCCAGCAGTGAATTGCCAACTAGCGGGAAGACCGTCTACAATGAGCAGTTCTTC
>TRBJ2-7|TRBV20-1|medium-sized|.
CSARDPLAGVPYEQYF
TGCAGTGCTAGAGACCCACTGGCGGGTGTCCCATACGAGCAGTACTTC
>TRBJ2-1|TRBV20-1|many|TRBD2
CSAQPTSGSFNEQFF
TGCAGTGCCCAACCTACTAGCGGGAGCTTCAATGAGCAGTTCTTC
>TRBJ2-3|TRBV7-2|many|.
CASSLGENTDTQYF
TGTGCCAGCAGCTTAGGAGAGAACACAGATACGCAGTATTTT
>TRBJ2-3|TRBV19|medium-sized|TRBD2
CAISSGGTDTQYF
TGTGCCATTTCTAGCGGGGGCACAGATACGCAGTATTTT
>TRBJ2-7|TRBV20-1|medium-sized|.
CSARPLDSTETARGVLF
TGCAGTGCTAGACCCCTGGATAGCACCGAGACTGCCAGGGGGGTCCTATTC
>TRBJ2-2|TRBV19|medium-sized|TRBD2
CASSIALAGGPSGELFF
TGTGCCAGTAGTATAGCCCTAGCGGGAGGTCCCTCCGGGGAGCTGTTTTTT
>TRBJ2-5|TRBV20-1|medium-sized|TRBD2
CSARRGSRETQYF
TGCAGTGCCAGGCGCGGGAGTCGAGAGACCCAGTACTTC
>TRBJ1-5|TRBV30|many|.
CAWSVWGHNQPQHF
TGTGCCTGGAGTGTTTGGGGTCACAATCAGCCCCAGCATTTT
>TRBJ2-5|TRBV5-1|few|TRBD2
CASSSGLAGRAETQYF
TGCGCCAGCAGTTCGGGACTAGCGGGGCGCGCGGAGACCCAGTACTTC
>TRBJ2-1|TRBV18|many|TRBD1
CASSPNRGGSYNEQFF
TGTGCCAGCTCACCGAACAGGGGCGGCTCCTACAATGAGCAGTTCTTC
>TRBJ2-2|TRBV7-8|many|.
CASSHRGGVSNTGELFF
TGTGCCAGCAGCCACCGGGGTGGAGTGAGCAACACCGGGGAGCTGTTTTTT